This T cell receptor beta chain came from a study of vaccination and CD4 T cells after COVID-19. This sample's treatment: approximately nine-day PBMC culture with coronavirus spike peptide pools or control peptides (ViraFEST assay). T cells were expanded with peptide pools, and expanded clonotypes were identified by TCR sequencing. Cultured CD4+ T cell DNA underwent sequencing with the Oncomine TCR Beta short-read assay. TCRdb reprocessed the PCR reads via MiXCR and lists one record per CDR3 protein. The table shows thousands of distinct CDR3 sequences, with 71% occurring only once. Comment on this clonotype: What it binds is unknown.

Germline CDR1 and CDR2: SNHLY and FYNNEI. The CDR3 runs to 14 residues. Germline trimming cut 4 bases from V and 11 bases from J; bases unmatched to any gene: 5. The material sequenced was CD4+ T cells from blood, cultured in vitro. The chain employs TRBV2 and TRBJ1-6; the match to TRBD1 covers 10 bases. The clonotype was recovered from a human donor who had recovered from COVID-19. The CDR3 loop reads CASSVDRGSPPLHF. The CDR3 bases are TGTGCCAGCAGTGTGGACAGGGGGAGCCCACCCCTCCACTTT.